This entry is about one TCR beta chain. Antigen: not known. Sequencing was performed with immunoSEQ multiplex PCR; in TCRdb, only in-frame clones are kept and a portion is missing. The data hold around 300,000 clones, with about 90% observed a single time. These data belong to a study of Ad26.COV2.S vaccination and SARS-CoV-2 variants. Treatment here: 19 received Ad26.COV2.S at low or high dose, single or two shots; about five received placebo; per-sample allocation not given. Sample collection was performed on day 63 after the first vaccine or placebo injection. As its vector, the vaccine had Ad26, which expressed Wuhan-strain SARS-CoV-2 spike. Study-level results: Vaccine recipients surpassed placebo recipients in spike-specific TCR breadth.

The CDR3 contains 16 residues. V was cut by 4 bases and J by 0 bases, with 14 bases left in between. CDR1 and CDR2 (germline): SGHTA, FQGNSA. The source was peripheral blood, collected in a trial of Ad26.COV2.S vaccine versus placebo. V gene TRBV7-2 combines with J gene TRBJ2-3; no reliable D call. The source of this sequence is a person between 18 and 60 years old who received the Ad26.COV2.S COVID-19 vaccine or a placebo. The CDR3 sequence is CASSSTSAPSTDTQYF. The CDR3 region has the DNA TGTGCCAGCAGCTCCACTTCTGCCCCCAGCACAGATACGCAGTATTTT.